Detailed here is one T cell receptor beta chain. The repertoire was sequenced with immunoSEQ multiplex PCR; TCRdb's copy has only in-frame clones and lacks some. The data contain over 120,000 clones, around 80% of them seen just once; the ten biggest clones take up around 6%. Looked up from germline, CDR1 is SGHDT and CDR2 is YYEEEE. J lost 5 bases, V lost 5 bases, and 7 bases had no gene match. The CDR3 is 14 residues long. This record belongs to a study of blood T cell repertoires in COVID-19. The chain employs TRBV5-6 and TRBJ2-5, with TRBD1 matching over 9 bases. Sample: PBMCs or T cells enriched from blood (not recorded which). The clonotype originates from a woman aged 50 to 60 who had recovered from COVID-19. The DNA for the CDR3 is TGTGCCAGCAGTGGGTGGACAGGGGAGGAGACCCAGTACTTC. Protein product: CASSGWTGEETQYF. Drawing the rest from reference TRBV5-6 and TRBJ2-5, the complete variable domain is DAGVTQSPTHLIKTRGQQVTLRCSPKSGHDTVSWYQQALGQGPQFIFQYYEEEERQRGNFPDRFSGHQFPNYSSELNVNALLLGDSALYLCASSGWTGEETQYFGPGTRLLVL.